This T cell receptor (beta chain) was sequenced in a study of T cell repertoires in cytomegalovirus infection. General observations from the study: Individuals carrying CMV plus the relevant HLA were identified by cumulative frequency of public TCR beta families.

This clonotype occurred a few times. What it recognizes is unknown. TCRdb reanalysed the reads using MiXCR and keeps one entry per CDR3 protein. Of some 120,000 distinct CDR3 sequences listed, roughly a tenth are singletons. Germline CDR1 reads SGHNT; CDR2 reads YYREEE (reference sequence). This CDR3 comprises 14 residues. The V gene lost 4 bases and the J gene lost 7 bases, with 15 bases spanning the gap. This chain joins TRBV5-4 and TRBJ2-1, with a tentative D call TRBD2 (6 bases). The clonotype originates from a human donor in good health (CMV status not recorded). Some clones in this sample may be carry-over from other donors' samples. Sequenced material: PBMCs, sequenced either directly or after in vitro stimulation (not recorded which). CDR3 sequence (DNA): TGTGCCAGCAGCCCCGGGACTTCAATAAATGAGCAGTTCTTC. This sequence encodes CASSPGTSINEQFF.